Each of the 13 T cell receptor beta chains below was sequenced from the same sample in a study of blood T cell repertoires in COVID-19. Repertoires were generated with immunoSEQ multiplex PCR, while TCRdb's copy carries only in-frame clones and drops some. Here the sample spans some 300,000 clones, about nine tenths being singletons. Sequenced material: PBMCs or T cells enriched from blood (not recorded which). The receptor source for this set is a woman aged 40 to 50 who had recovered from COVID-19.

This chain connects TRBV19 to TRBJ2-3; 8 bases map to TRBD2. Germline CDR1 reads LNHDA; CDR2 reads SQIVND (reference sequence). Losses at the gene ends were 3 bases for V and 5 bases for J; bases not matched to a gene: 13. The CDR3 is made up of 17 amino acids. CDR3 bases: TGTGCCAGTAGTATGCAGCGGGGGACCCTACAGGGAGATACGCAGTATTTT. This codes for CASSMQRGTLQGDTQYF.

This clone was counted a single time. The chain has TRBV7-6 and TRBJ2-2; TRBD2 matches at 11 bases. Germline V lookup: CDR1 SGHVS, CDR2 FNYEAQ. The CDR3 loop spans 16 amino acids. Unmatched junction bases numbered 2, after V lost 2 bases and J lost 3 bases. CDR3 protein: CASSLLAGGDTGELFF. CDR3 bases: TGTGCCAGCAGCTTACTAGCGGGGGGAGACACCGGGGAGCTGTTTTTT.

This clone was detected only once. The chain couples TRBV7-3 to TRBJ2-1, with 8 bases matching TRBD2. V lost 2 bases and J lost 2; bases outside the gene matches: 11. This CDR3 is 18 amino acids long. Germline CDR1 SGHTA, CDR2 FQGTGA. The CDR3: CASSLAPSTSGAYNEQFF. The DNA for the CDR3 is TGTGCCAGCAGCTTAGCTCCTTCTACTAGCGGTGCCTACAATGAGCAGTTCTTC. Supplemented by reference TRBV7-3 and TRBJ2-1, the full variable domain reads GAGVSQTPSNKVTEKGKYVELRCDPISGHTALYWYRQSLGQGPEFLIYFQGTGAADDSGLPNDRFFAVRPEGSVSTLKIQRTERGDSAVYLCASSLAPSTSGAYNEQFFGPGTRLTVL.

V is TRBV5-6 and J is TRBJ1-6; no firm D call. This CDR3 spans 14 amino acids. The V gene lost 4 bases and the J gene lost 13 bases, with 18 bases spanning the gap. Germline V lookup: CDR1 SGHDT, CDR2 YYEEEE. CDR3 loop: CASSGRARMGPLHF. The CDR3, as DNA: TGTGCCAGCAGCGGGAGGGCCCGGATGGGGCCCCTCCACTTT.

For the CDR3, the DNA is TGTGCCAGCTACAGGGCTAGCGGGAGCCCCACAGATACGCAGTATTTT. This codes for CASYRASGSPTDTQYF. V usage is TRBV9 and J usage is TRBJ2-3; TRBD2 aligns across 10 bases. This CDR3 has 16 residues. Germline V gives CDR1 SGDLS, CDR2 YYNGEE. J lost 2 bases, V lost 7 bases, and 10 bases had no gene match.

The CDR3 sequence: CASSDRQKSYNEQFF. CDR3 bases: TGTGCCAGCAGCGACCGACAGAAGTCCTACAATGAGCAGTTCTTC. The V gene is TRBV9, the J gene TRBJ2-1, with D maybe TRBD1 (5 bases). The CDR3 runs 15 residues. From germline, CDR1 is SGDLS and CDR2 YYNGEE. V lost 3 bases to trimming and J lost 1 base, with 11 bases between them.

This rearrangement joins TRBV11-1 to TRBJ2-5; a weak D match, TRBD2 (6 bases). This CDR3 has 16 amino acids. Germline loops: CDR1 SGHAT, CDR2 FQDESV (reference sequence). V dropped 4 bases and J dropped 0 bases, with 15 bases sitting between them. The CDR3 spells CASSWAGGGYQETQYF. CDR3 bases: TGTGCCAGCAGCTGGGCAGGAGGAGGGTACCAAGAGACCCAGTACTTC.

The V call is TRBV11-2, the J call TRBJ2-5; 7 nucleotides match TRBD1. With V trimmed by 3 bases and J by 2 bases, 3 bases remained unmatched. Germline values: CDR1 SGHAT, CDR2 FQNNGV. The CDR3 consists of 14 residues. The CDR3, as DNA: TGTGCCAGCAGCTTCCCGGGACAGCAAGAGACCCAGTACTTC. Amino acid sequence: CASSFPGQQETQYF.

The chain has TRBV9 and TRBJ2-3, with 9 bases matching TRBD1. The germline V gene encodes CDR1 SGDLS and CDR2 YYNGEE. There are 16 residues in the CDR3. Trimming removed 4 bases from V and 2 bases from J; junction bases left unmatched: 8. The CDR3 DNA reads as TGTGCCAGCAGCTTATGGACAGGGGACTACACAGATACGCAGTATTTT. Its protein product is CASSLWTGDYTDTQYF. Filled out from reference TRBV9 and TRBJ2-3, the complete variable domain reads DSGVTQTPKHLITATGQRVTLRCSPRSGDLSVYWYQQSLDQGLQFLIQYYNGEERAKGNILERFSAQQFPDLHSELNLSSLELGDSALYFCASSLWTGDYTDTQYFGPGTRLTVL.

The V and J genes are TRBV11-2 and TRBJ2-1; D is ambiguous. The CDR3 length is 13 residues. V was pared by 5 bases and J by 9 bases, with 14 bases between. CDR1 and CDR2 (germline): SGHAT, FQNNGV. The CDR3 DNA reads TGTGCCAGCAGCCCCCTGGCAGGTGGTGAGCAGTTCTTC. This sequence encodes CASSPLAGGEQFF.

The J gene is TRBJ2-3, the V gene TRBV4-3; D gene uncertain. The ends were cut back, 0 bases at V and 2 bases at J, with 9 bases in the middle. The CDR3 spans 15 residues. CDR1 and CDR2 from the germline V gene are LGHNA and YSLEER. CDR3 sequence (DNA): TGCGCCAGCAGCCAAGATTACTTGTACACAGATACGCAGTATTTT. It specifies CASSQDYLYTDTQYF.

This chain connects TRBV4-2 to TRBJ2-7, with 11 bases fitting TRBD2. Looked up from germline, CDR1 is LGHNA and CDR2 is YNFKEQ. This CDR3 is 18 amino acids long. The V and J ends lost 0 bases and 0 bases, in that order; junction bases with no gene match: 7. The CDR3 is CASSQEGGLAVLSYEQYF. DNA for the CDR3: TGTGCCAGCAGCCAAGAGGGGGGACTAGCGGTCCTCTCCTACGAGCAGTACTTC.

The chain carries TRBV19 and TRBJ1-5, with D unclear. With 10 bases removed from V and 2 bases from J, the gap between germline ends came to 15 bases. Looked up from germline, CDR1 is LNHDA and CDR2 is SQIVND (reference sequence). The CDR3 runs 14 residues. The CDR3 here is CATTGLSRNQPQHF. The CDR3 DNA is TGTGCCACCACGGGTCTAAGCCGCAATCAGCCCCAGCATTTT.